Shown below are 29 T cell receptor beta chains from a single sample sequenced in a study of T cells in Graves' hyperthyroidism and ophthalmopathy (dated by TCRdb to about 2019). The library was built by means of multiplex PCR. Sequencer: Illumina HiSeq 2000. The TCR beta CDR3 regions were amplified from RNA transcripts. A first-round RT-PCR of the TCR CDR3 used the HTBI primer set with the Qiagen OneStep RT-PCR kit. The public reads were run again by TCRdb, first through fastp at Q25 and then through MiXCR, and only productive beta chains were kept. Merged by CDR3 protein, the rows form single entries marked with the most common genes and DNA. The sample table holds 300,000 to 400,000 distinct CDR3 sequences, of which roughly a fifth were seen once. The top ten hold around half of the sample. The sequenced material came from blood. The receptors shown here come from a woman aged 45-60 years with Graves' hyperthyroidism.

The table lists this clonotype with a few counts. This chain joins TRBV20-1 and TRBJ1-5; maybe TRBD1 (5 bases). V was trimmed by 0 bases and J by 2 bases, leaving 8 bases between them. Looked up from germline, CDR1 is DFQATT and CDR2 is SNEGSKA (reference sequence). The CDR3 has 14 residues. The CDR3 DNA is TGCAGTGCTAGAGAGGGGGGGGGCAATCAGCCCCAGCATTTT. Its translation: CSAREGGGNQPQHF.

This clonotype was observed at least ten times. V and J are TRBV30 and TRBJ1-1; no clear D. CDR3 length: 12 amino acids. Germline CDR1 and CDR2: GTSNPN and SVGIG (reference sequence). V lost 0 bases to trimming and J lost 4 bases, with 6 bases between them. CDR3 loop: CAWSVPRTEAFF. The CDR3 DNA reads TGTGCCTGGAGTGTACCCCGCACTGAAGCTTTCTTT.

The chain combines TRBV5-1 with TRBJ1-4; TRBD1 aligns across 8 bases. J was trimmed by 13 bases and V by 4 bases; bases with no gene match: 15. CDR3 length equals 15 residues. CDR1 is SGHRS, CDR2 YFSETQ, per germline. DNA of the CDR3: TGCGCCAGCAGCATACCGATAGGACAGGGCGCGGGACTGTTTTTT. Translated: CASSIPIGQGAGLFF.

Details on this clonotype: A much larger clone differs by one base, so this may be a read error. This chain connects TRBV3-1 to TRBJ2-1; D is undetermined. The CDR3 runs to 15 residues. The V gene's germline CDR1 is LGHDT and CDR2 YNNKEL (reference sequence). The CDR3 sequence: CASSQGFLSHNEQFF. In nucleotides, the CDR3 is TGTGCCAGCAGCCAGGGGTTTCTCTCCCACAATGAGCAGTTCTTC.

The chain employs TRBV14 and TRBJ1-4, with D possibly being TRBD1 (5 bases). The CDR3 has 16 residues. V was pared by 3 bases and J by 6 bases, with 17 bases between. The V gene's germline CDR1 is SGHDN and CDR2 FVKESK. CDR3 amino acids: CASSQGPGRAYEKLFF. CDR3 nucleotides: TGTGCCAGCAGCCAGGGCCCCGGCAGGGCCTATGAAAAACTGTTTTTT.

This clonotype came up a few times. This chain joins TRBV10-1 and TRBJ1-1; possibly TRBD1 for D (6 bases). This CDR3 is built from 13 residues. Germline assignment: CDR1 WNHNN and CDR2 SYGVQD (reference sequence). Trimming stripped 3 bases from V and 5 bases from J, with 10 bases between. DNA of the CDR3: TGCGCCAGCAGTGATCAGGGGCGGACTGAAGCTTTCTTT. Encoded protein: CASSDQGRTEAFF.

On this clonotype: Since a much larger clone is just one base distant, this may be a read error. The chain uses TRBV10-3 and TRBJ2-7; TRBD2 matches 13 bases. The J call may be incorrect, as the DNA end agrees better with TRBJ2-1. The CDR3 is 17 residues long. CDR1 ENHRY and CDR2 SYGVKD come from the germline V gene. The DNA for the CDR3 is TGTGCCATCAGTGACCCGGGACTAGCGGGGTCCTCCTACGAGCAGTTCTTC. Amino acid sequence: CAISDPGLAGSSYEQFF.

The table lists this clonotype with a few counts. The rearrangement links TRBV9 to TRBJ1-1, with D unresolved. V dropped 0 bases and J dropped 1 base, with 7 bases sitting between them. The length of the CDR3 is 14 residues. CDR1 SGDLS and CDR2 YYNGEE come from the germline V gene. The CDR3 bases are TGTGCCAGCAGCGTAGACGGAGGGAACACTGAAGCTTTCTTT. It is translated as CASSVDGGNTEAFF.

The genes are TRBV2 and TRBJ1-5; D gene unclear. CDR1 is SNHLY, CDR2 FYNNEI, per germline. The ends were cut back, 8 bases at V and 2 bases at J, with 16 bases in the middle. The CDR3 consists of 15 residues. CDR3 bases: TGTGCCAGCGTCCACGAAAGAAGGGGCAATCAGCCCCAGCATTTT. Residues: CASVHERRGNQPQHF.

This clonotype appeared a few times. V gene TRBV5-1 combines with J gene TRBJ2-1; 10 bases map to TRBD2. The CDR3 loop spans 14 amino acids. From germline, CDR1 is SGHRS and CDR2 YFSETQ. J was trimmed by 9 bases and V by 4 bases; bases with no gene match: 7. The CDR3 nucleotides are TGCGCCAGCAGCGAAAACCTAGCGGGAGCTGAGCAGTTCTTC. This encodes CASSENLAGAEQFF.

In its sample, this clonotype was seen a few times. V and J are TRBV5-6 and TRBJ1-1; the D gene is possibly TRBD1 (5 bases). Between the trimmed V and J ends, which lost 0 bases and 0 bases, there was a span of 18 bases. Germline-derived CDR1 and CDR2 are SGHDT and YYEEEE. This CDR3 contains 18 residues. CDR3 loop: CASSLVSQGFRMNTEAFF. CDR3 DNA: TGTGCCAGCAGCTTGGTTAGTCAGGGTTTCCGAATGAACACTGAAGCTTTCTTT.

This clonotype was picked up many times. The J gene is TRBJ1-1, the V gene TRBV5-1; 7 bases map to TRBD1. With 4 bases clipped from V and 0 bases from J, the junction kept 9 bases outside the gene matches. Looked up from germline, CDR1 is SGHRS and CDR2 is YFSETQ. This CDR3 region has 16 residues. The CDR3 DNA reads as TGCGCCAGCAGCGCGTGGACGGGGACAGTGAACACTGAAGCTTTCTTT. Translation: CASSAWTGTVNTEAFF.

The chain recombines TRBV6-1 with TRBJ2-5; 7 nucleotides agree with TRBD2. This CDR3 has 16 amino acids. Germline-derived CDR1 and CDR2 are MNHNS and SASEGT. The V segment lost 6 bases and the J segment 3 bases; nucleotides outside the gene matches: 13. DNA of the CDR3: TGTGCCAGCAGCCCGGGTTTTCTGGCGGGAGAAGAGACCCAGTACTTC. Amino acid sequence: CASSPGFLAGEETQYF.

This chain uses TRBV11-2 with TRBJ1-1, with a tentative D call TRBD1 (5 bases). Per the germline V gene, CDR1 is SGHAT and CDR2 is FQNNGV. The CDR3 sequence is 15 residues long. Trimming took 1 base from V and 7 from J, leaving 16 bases between them. In DNA, the CDR3 is TGTGCCAGCAGCTTAGGGAGACAGACAACTCGTGAAGCTTTCTTT. It encodes CASSLGRQTTREAFF.

There are a few counts of this clonotype. The chain links TRBV5-8 to TRBJ2-6; 7 positions agree with TRBD2. Germline CDR1 is SGHTS and CDR2 is YDEGEE. CDR3 length: 17 amino acids. The junction had 7 bases not matched to a gene; V was cut back by 4 bases and J by 0 bases. The CDR3 region has the DNA TGTGCCAGCAGCCCGGGGGGTCGAAGCTCTGGGGCCAACGTCCTGACTTTC. It encodes CASSPGGRSSGANVLTF. Full variable domain (remainder filled in from reference TRBV5-8 and TRBJ2-6): EAGVTQSPTHLIKTRGQQATLRCSPISGHTSVYWYQQALGLGLQFLLWYDEGEERNRGNFPPRFSGRQFPNYSSELNVNALELEDSALYLCASSPGGRSSGANVLTFGAGSRLTVL.

This clonotype was observed at least ten times. V usage is TRBV6-1 and J usage is TRBJ1-5; 9 nucleotides match TRBD1. This CDR3 has 14 residues. The germline CDR1 and CDR2 sequences are MNHNS and SASEGT. V shed 2 bases and J 7 bases; nucleotides not matched to a gene: 3. CDR3 residues: CASSETGGMQPQHF. The DNA for the CDR3 is TGTGCCAGCAGTGAAACAGGGGGCATGCAGCCCCAGCATTTT.

This clonotype was counted many times. The chain has TRBV5-1 and TRBJ1-2; D uncertain. Looked up from germline, CDR1 is SGHRS and CDR2 is YFSETQ. The CDR3 has 14 residues. The V gene lost 0 bases and the J gene lost 7 bases, with 13 bases spanning the gap. The CDR3 sequence is CASSLDGADGGYTF. CDR3 in DNA: TGCGCCAGCAGCTTGGACGGCGCGGATGGTGGCTACACCTTC.

This sequence joins TRBV5-1 and TRBJ1-4, with unresolved D. Germline lookup yields CDR1 SGHRS and CDR2 YFSETQ. V was clipped by 7 bases and J by 4 bases, with 17 bases between them. This CDR3 is 15 amino acids long. The CDR3 spells CASGPSKGDNEKLFF. The CDR3 region has the DNA TGCGCCAGCGGCCCCTCGAAGGGAGATAATGAAAAACTGTTTTTT.

This clonotype was found many times. The chain joins TRBV7-6 to TRBJ1-5; no firm D call. Trimming took 1 base from V and 4 from J, leaving 8 bases between them. This CDR3 is 14 amino acids long. CDR1 and CDR2 from the germline V gene are SGHVS and FNYEAQ. The chain's CDR3 is CASSLVSGNQPQHF. In nucleotides, the CDR3 is TGTGCCAGCAGCTTAGTATCGGGGAATCAGCCCCAGCATTTT.

This clonotype came up many times. This chain connects TRBV28 to TRBJ2-1; TRBD2 agrees at 11 bases. Germline V CDR1 and CDR2: MDHEN, SYDVKM. This CDR3 comprises 15 residues. V dropped 3 bases and J dropped 3; count of bases not matched to a gene: 1. DNA for the CDR3: TGTGCCAGCAGTTTGACTAGCGGGATCTACAATGAGCAGTTCTTC. Translating it yields CASSLTSGIYNEQFF. Supplemented by reference TRBV28 and TRBJ2-1, the full variable domain reads DVKVTQSSRYLVKRTGEKVFLECVQDMDHENMFWYRQDPGLGLRLIYFSYDVKMKEKGDIPEGYSVSREKKERFSLILESASTNQTSMYLCASSLTSGIYNEQFFGPGTRLTVL.

This clonotype was observed a few times. The chain recombines TRBV7-9 with TRBJ2-7; 10 bases map to TRBD1. The length of the CDR3 is 16 residues. The V segment lost 3 bases and the J segment 3 bases; nucleotides outside the gene matches: 8. Germline values: CDR1 SEHNR, CDR2 FQNEAQ (reference sequence). The CDR3 spells CASSFGSGDRGYEQYF. The CDR3 bases are TGTGCCAGCAGCTTCGGCTCGGGGGACAGGGGCTACGAGCAGTACTTC.

This clonotype appeared once. V usage is TRBV12-3 or TRBV12-4 and J usage is TRBJ2-1; 8 bases match TRBD2. V lost 5 bases, J lost 5 bases, and 8 bases stayed unmatched. The CDR3 is made up of 15 amino acids. This chain's CDR3 is CASSKSGRKDNEQFF. As DNA, the CDR3 is TGTGCCAGCAGTAAAAGCGGGAGAAAGGACAATGAGCAGTTCTTC.

Notes on this clonotype: A much more abundant neighbour one base away suggests this may be a read error. The CDR3 ends on some other residue instead of the conserved phenylalanine or tryptophan, so this is likely a read error. The rearrangement joins TRBV27 to TRBJ1-2, with D possibly being TRBD1 (6 bases). V lost 6 bases and J lost 4, with 15 bases in between. In germline, CDR1 is MNHEY, CDR2 SMNVEV (reference sequence). The CDR3 loop spans 14 amino acids. CDR3 amino acids: CASSPLDRVYGYTL. CDR3 sequence (DNA): TGTGCCAGCAGCCCACTGGACAGAGTCTATGGCTACACCCTC.

This clonotype came up a few times. The chain is built from TRBV3-1 and TRBJ1-6; 7 nucleotides match TRBD1. The length of the CDR3 is 17 residues. Germline-derived CDR1 and CDR2 are LGHDT and YNNKEL (reference sequence). J lost 9 bases, V lost 2 bases, and 13 bases had no gene match. CDR3 bases: TGTGCCAGCAGCCAACCAAAGACAGGGTCCGATCGTTCACCCCTCCACTTT. It is translated as CASSQPKTGSDRSPLHF.

The chain combines TRBV11-2 with TRBJ2-2; TRBD2 matches at 14 bases. The CDR3 has 20 residues. Germline V gene lookup returns CDR1 SGHAT and CDR2 FQNNGV. J gave up 5 bases and V 5 bases, and 16 bases lay outside the gene matches. CDR3 amino acids: CASSLYGTGTSGSRTGELFF. The CDR3, as DNA: TGTGCCAGCAGCCTGTATGGGACCGGGACTAGCGGGAGTAGAACCGGGGAGCTGTTTTTT.

This clonotype was seen repeatedly, ten times or more. The chain links TRBV28 to TRBJ2-1, with 15 positions matching TRBD2. V trimming: 6 bases; J trimming: 4 bases; junction bases outside the gene matches: 7. The CDR3 covers 17 residues. CDR1 and CDR2 from the germline V gene are MDHEN and SYDVKM. CDR3: CASSPGTSGGLYNEQFF. For the CDR3, the DNA is TGTGCCAGCAGCCCCGGGACTAGCGGGGGGTTGTACAATGAGCAGTTCTTC. The complete variable domain, with remaining parts taken from reference TRBV28 and TRBJ2-1, reads DVKVTQSSRYLVKRTGEKVFLECVQDMDHENMFWYRQDPGLGLRLIYFSYDVKMKEKGDIPEGYSVSREKKERFSLILESASTNQTSMYLCASSPGTSGGLYNEQFFGPGTRLTVL.

This clonotype showed up many times. The CDR3 protein is CASSSAHRAGSYEQYF. The CDR3 DNA reads as TGTGCCAGCAGTTCAGCCCACAGGGCGGGATCCTACGAGCAGTACTTC. The chain recombines TRBV28 with TRBJ2-7; D is perhaps TRBD1 or TRBD2 (6 bases each). CDR1 and CDR2 from the germline V gene are MDHEN and SYDVKM. With 4 bases removed from V and 1 base from J, the gap between germline ends came to 17 bases. CDR3 length equals 16 residues.

This clonotype has more than one count but fewer than ten. The rearrangement uses TRBV5-6 and TRBJ2-4; TRBD1 might be the D (6 bases). The V gene lost 6 bases and the J gene lost 6 bases, with 13 bases spanning the gap. Per the germline V gene, CDR1 is SGHDT and CDR2 is YYEEEE. CDR3 length: 13 amino acids. CDR3 bases: TGTGCCAGCACCGCGACAGGTCGAAACATTCAGTACTTC. Translating it yields CASTATGRNIQYF.

The chain links TRBV6-1 to TRBJ2-2; D is unresolved. Trimming stripped 5 bases from V and 4 bases from J, with 11 bases between. Germline V gene data show CDR1 as MNHNS and CDR2 as SASEGT. This CDR3 has 14 residues. CDR3 region: CASSLRPTTGELFF. The CDR3 DNA reads TGTGCCAGCAGTCTCCGACCGACCACCGGGGAGCTGTTTTTT.